The 31 T cell receptor beta chains reported below all come from one sample, sequenced in a study of CD8 T cells in ankylosing spondylitis. Each CDR3 protein gets one entry after TCRdb re-called the 5' RACE reads with MiXCR. The repertoire has 180,000 or so distinct CDR3 sequences, 11% of them found once; the top ten carry about 28%. Sequencing was done on a sample of blood, either unsorted or a sorted T cell fraction (not recorded which). The receptors were gathered from a male donor with ankylosing spondylitis or in good health (not recorded which).

This clonotype has ten or more counts. This rearrangement joins TRBV5-5 to TRBJ2-1; no reliable D call. The ends were cut back, 0 bases at V and 12 bases at J, with 16 bases in the middle. This CDR3 spans 14 amino acids. Germline assignment: CDR1 SGHKS and CDR2 YYEKEE (reference sequence). CDR3 sequence: CASSLGLIATGQFF. CDR3 nucleotides: TGTGCCAGCAGCTTGGGCTTAATCGCTACCGGGCAGTTCTTC.

The table lists this clonotype with many counts. The genes are TRBV5-4 and TRBJ2-3; D might be TRBD1 (5 bases). This CDR3 has 14 amino acids. Trimming stripped 2 bases from V and 4 bases from J, with 11 bases between. Germline loops: CDR1 SGHNT, CDR2 YYREEE (reference sequence). The CDR3 protein is CASSFSLGADTQYF. The CDR3 nucleotides read TGTGCCAGCAGCTTTTCGCTAGGGGCAGATACGCAGTATTTT.

This clonotype was counted many times. V is TRBV5-1 and J is TRBJ1-2, with 9 bases matching TRBD1. The CDR3 length is 15 residues. Germline CDR1 and CDR2: SGHRS and YFSETQ. J gave up 4 bases and V 0 bases, and 4 bases lay outside the gene matches. The CDR3 is CASSLGGQGSYGYTF. The DNA of the CDR3 is TGCGCCAGCAGCTTGGGCGGACAGGGGTCCTATGGCTACACCTTC.

In its sample, this clonotype was seen a few times. V and J are TRBV6-1 and TRBJ1-4; D call uncertain. V shed 6 bases and J shed 6 bases, with 14 bases lying between them. Germline assignment: CDR1 MNHNS and CDR2 SASEGT. CDR3 length equals 14 residues. The CDR3 loop is CASSVTRRDEKLFF. CDR3 in DNA: TGTGCCAGCAGCGTAACGAGACGGGATGAAAAACTGTTTTTT.

This clonotype was counted only a few times. The genes are TRBV10-3 and TRBJ2-1; TRBD1 agrees at 7 bases. The length of the CDR3 is 11 residues. The germline V gene encodes CDR1 ENHRY and CDR2 SYGVKD. J gave up 7 bases and V 7 bases, and 1 base lay outside the gene matches. The CDR3 region has the DNA TGTGCCATCACAGGGGGAAATGAGCAGTTCTTC. This sequence encodes CAITGGNEQFF.

This clonotype was seen only a few times. This chain links TRBV20-1 with TRBJ2-5; 8 nucleotides align to TRBD2. This CDR3 has 14 amino acids. V gave up 3 bases and J gave up 1 base; unmatched junction bases: 4. Germline V lookup: CDR1 DFQATT, CDR2 SNEGSKA (reference sequence). The CDR3 nucleotides read TGCAGTGCTAGGGGACTAGGGGGCCAAGAGACCCAGTACTTC. Translating gives CSARGLGGQETQYF.

This clonotype appeared many times. This chain connects TRBV5-1 to TRBJ1-1, with D perhaps matching TRBD1 (6 bases). The germline V gene has CDR1 SGHRS and CDR2 YFSETQ. The CDR3 runs to 17 residues. V gave up 0 bases and J gave up 0 bases, with 15 bases separating them. Here the CDR3 reads CASSLEGGVQLNTEAFF. The CDR3 nucleotides read TGCGCCAGCAGCTTGGAGGGGGGTGTCCAATTGAACACTGAAGCTTTCTTT.

The CDR3 DNA reads as TGTGCCAGCAGCCCCCTCGAAAATGGCTACACCTTC. It specifies CASSPLENGYTF. This chain connects TRBV7-9 to TRBJ1-2; D ambiguous. There are 12 residues in the CDR3. Germline V gene data show CDR1 as SEHNR and CDR2 as FQNEAQ (reference sequence). V gave up 5 bases and J gave up 6 bases, with 10 bases separating them.

This clonotype was detected ten times or more. The chain combines TRBV25-1 with TRBJ2-1; 11 bases line up with TRBD2. Germline assignment: CDR1 MGHDK and CDR2 SYGVNS. The CDR3 is 14 residues long. Unmatched junction bases numbered 4, after V lost 6 bases and J lost 6 bases. This chain's CDR3 is CASRGLAEINEQFF. CDR3 nucleotide sequence: TGTGCCAGCAGGGGACTAGCGGAGATCAATGAGCAGTTCTTC.

There are many counts of this clonotype. V gene TRBV29-1 combines with J gene TRBJ2-7; weak D call: TRBD2 (5 bases). V was shortened by 0 bases and J by 0 bases, with 12 bases between the two germline ends. This CDR3 is built from 15 residues. In germline, CDR1 is SQVTM, CDR2 ANQGSEA. The CDR3, as DNA: TGCAGCGTTGAAGATCCTAGCCGGAGCTCCTACGAGCAGTACTTC. Translation gives CSVEDPSRSSYEQYF.

This clonotype was recorded once. Relative to the germline gene, one junction end is altered; a read error may explain this. This chain links TRBV9 with TRBJ2-1; D possibly matches TRBD1 or TRBD2 (5 bases each). Germline V gene sequence: CDR1 SGDLS, CDR2 YYNGEE. The CDR3 has 16 residues. CDR3 coding DNA: TGTGCCTGCAGCGTAGACCCGGGGCCCTACCGGGGTGAGCAGTTCTTC. It translates to CACSVDPGPYRGEQFF.

This clonotype was counted ten times or more. The chain uses TRBV7-8 and TRBJ2-7; D is unclear. The CDR3 sequence is 14 residues long. Per the germline V gene, CDR1 is SGHVS and CDR2 is FQNEAQ. The ends were cut back, 5 bases at V and 4 bases at J, with 15 bases in the middle. The CDR3 sequence is CASSPGPLEYEQYF. In nucleotides, the CDR3 is TGTGCCAGCAGCCCCGGACCTTTGGAATACGAGCAGTACTTC.

This clonotype was observed many times. The CDR3 DNA reads TGCGCCAGCAGCGGATCCACTGGGGCCAACGTCCTGACTTTC. It yields the protein CASSGSTGANVLTF. V and J are TRBV5-1 and TRBJ2-6; no firm D call. V lost 4 bases, J lost 2 bases, and 7 bases lay in between. Germline V CDR1 and CDR2: SGHRS, YFSETQ. This CDR3 is built from 14 residues.

This clonotype was observed at least ten times. The chain carries TRBV12-3 or TRBV12-4 and TRBJ2-3; the D gene is possibly TRBD1 (5 bases). This CDR3 comprises 14 residues. The V end was cut by 7 bases, the J end by 2 bases, with 13 bases between. The CDR3 loop is CASKADTYTDTQYF. CDR3 DNA sequence: TGTGCCAGCAAGGCGGACACGTACACAGATACGCAGTATTTT.

In the case of this clonotype: An end of the junction does not agree with germline; a read error may underlie this. The V and J genes are TRBV7-9 and TRBJ2-4, with 9 bases aligning to TRBD2. The CDR3 length is 14 residues. CDR1 is SEHNR and CDR2 is FQNEAQ in the germline V gene (reference sequence). CDR3 in amino acids: CASSLAGSENIQYF. The CDR3 nucleotides read TGTGCCAGCAGCCTAGCGGGGAGCGAAAACATTCAGTACTTC.

Only a few counts were recorded for this clonotype. V usage is TRBV7-9 and J usage is TRBJ1-2, with 7 bases identical to TRBD1. The germline gives CDR1 SEHNR, CDR2 FQNEAQ (reference sequence). The trim removed 3 bases at V and 7 bases at J, leaving 17 bases unmatched. This CDR3 has 17 residues. CDR3 nucleotide sequence: TGTGCCAGCAGCTTCGGGACAGCCCAGACCATAAGAGGTGGCTACACCTTC. Protein product: CASSFGTAQTIRGGYTF.

This clonotype appeared many times. V is TRBV5-4 and J is TRBJ2-5; D remains unclear. The germline V gene has CDR1 SGHNT and CDR2 YYREEE (reference sequence). The V and J ends lost 1 base and 1 base respectively, with 8 bases between them. This CDR3 comprises 14 residues. Here the CDR3 reads CASSLFGTQETQYF. The CDR3 nucleotides are TGTGCCAGCAGCTTGTTCGGAACCCAAGAGACCCAGTACTTC.

This clonotype was detected ten times or more. The V call is TRBV20-1, the J call TRBJ2-1; tentatively, D is TRBD2 (6 bases). The CDR3 consists of 15 residues. The V end was cut by 1 base, the J end by 3 bases, with 13 bases between. Germline V gene sequence: CDR1 DFQATT, CDR2 SNEGSKA (reference sequence). CDR3 DNA sequence: TGCAGTGCTAGAGTTACTTCGGGACTCTACAATGAGCAGTTCTTC. It specifies CSARVTSGLYNEQFF.

This clonotype has ten or more counts. V and J are TRBV29-1 and TRBJ2-1, with D perhaps being TRBD1 or TRBD2 (5 bases each). V lost 4 bases to trimming and J lost 9 bases, with 13 bases between them. Per the germline V gene, CDR1 is SQVTM and CDR2 is ANQGSEA. The CDR3 length is 12 residues. CDR3 nucleotides: TGCAGCGTTGCTGTGGGGGTGGGTGAGCAGTTCTTC. Protein sequence: CSVAVGVGEQFF.

This clonotype has a count of ten or more. The chain carries TRBV12-3 or TRBV12-4 and TRBJ1-5; the match to TRBD1 covers 7 bases. Germline trimming cut 6 bases from V and 1 base from J; bases unmatched to any gene: 3. The CDR3 is made up of 14 amino acids. The CDR3 DNA reads TGTGCCAGCAGAATGACAGGGAGCAATCAGCCCCAGCATTTT. Amino acids: CASRMTGSNQPQHF.

This clonotype was seen at least ten times. The rearrangement links TRBV2 to TRBJ2-3; 7 bases are a match to TRBD1. The CDR3 has 15 amino acids. V was clipped by 4 bases and J by 4 bases; unmatched bases: 8. Germline V gives CDR1 SNHLY, CDR2 FYNNEI. The CDR3 DNA follows: TGTGCCAGCAGTGTGCGTCAGGGGGATTCAGATACGCAGTATTTT. Protein: CASSVRQGDSDTQYF.

This clonotype showed up many times. This rearrangement joins TRBV12-5 to TRBJ2-7; 8 bases align to TRBD2. The germline CDR1 and CDR2 sequences are LGHNT and FRNRAP. The trim removed 1 base at V and 2 bases at J, leaving 1 base unmatched. This CDR3 comprises 14 residues. CDR3 nucleotides: TGTGCTAGTGGTTTGGGTAGCGGGACCTACGAGCAGTACTTC. This codes for CASGLGSGTYEQYF.

Comment on this clonotype: Given a much more abundant clone one base away, this may be a read error. V usage is TRBV12-3 or TRBV12-4 and J usage is TRBJ1-1; D gene unclear. The CDR3 contains 11 residues. The germline V and J ends were trimmed by 5 bases and 4 bases, with 5 bases remaining between them. The CDR3 loop is CASSQSTEAFF. CDR3 coding DNA: TGTGCCAGCAGTCAGAGCACTGAAGCTTTCTTT.

There are many counts of this clonotype. V gene TRBV12-3 or TRBV12-4 combines with J gene TRBJ1-2; 8 bases agree with TRBD1. The V gene end was trimmed by 1 base and the J gene end by 12 bases; junction bases not matched to a gene: 7. The CDR3 has 13 amino acids. CDR3 amino acids: CASSLDRRGRNTF. DNA for the CDR3: TGTGCCAGCAGTTTAGATCGCAGGGGGCGTAACACCTTC.

V usage is TRBV20-1 and J usage is TRBJ2-7; 11 bases are a match to TRBD2. The CDR3 length is 15 residues. Germline CDR1 is DFQATT and CDR2 is SNEGSKA (reference sequence). Trimming took 0 bases from V and 6 from J; bases not matched to a gene: 7. The CDR3 region is CSARDGTSGTGEQYF. CDR3 DNA sequence: TGCAGTGCTAGAGACGGGACTAGCGGCACCGGCGAGCAGTACTTC.

The chain couples TRBV29-1 to TRBJ2-3; 9 nucleotides line up with TRBD2. Looked up from germline, CDR1 is SQVTM and CDR2 is ANQGSEA. This CDR3 comprises 14 residues. V was clipped by 2 bases and J by 5 bases; unmatched bases: 5. For the CDR3, the DNA is TGCAGCGTTGAAAAAGCGGGGGGCCTAGATACGCAGTATTTT. This encodes CSVEKAGGLDTQYF.

The sample holds a few counts of this clonotype. This chain connects TRBV6-5 to TRBJ1-1; 12 nucleotides match TRBD1. This CDR3 spans 17 amino acids. J gave up 13 bases and V 4 bases, and 19 bases lay outside the gene matches. Germline-derived CDR1 and CDR2 are MNHEY and SVGAGI. The CDR3, as DNA: TGTGCCAGCAGTTCCTCCGGGACAGGGGGCGTCCCTACGGTAGTTTTCTTT. Translation: CASSSSGTGGVPTVVFF.

This clonotype was seen at least ten times. The rearrangement joins TRBV11-2 to TRBJ2-3; 7 nucleotides align to TRBD2. Germline V gene lookup returns CDR1 SGHAT and CDR2 FQNNGV. The CDR3 loop spans 13 amino acids. The junction had 2 bases not matched to a gene; V was cut back by 6 bases and J by 2 bases. CDR3 coding DNA: TGTGCCAGCAGGAGCGGGAACACAGATACGCAGTATTTT. This gives the protein CASRSGNTDTQYF.

The sample holds a few counts of this clonotype. The V gene is TRBV29-1, the J gene TRBJ2-5; 9 bases map to TRBD1. The ends lost 6 bases at V and 7 bases at J; junction bases unmatched: 9. There are 13 residues in the CDR3. Germline values: CDR1 SQVTM, CDR2 ANQGSEA. The CDR3 here is CSVDRGRGGTQYF. The CDR3 DNA reads TGCAGCGTCGACAGGGGGAGGGGAGGGACCCAGTACTTC.

This clonotype was seen ten or more times. The J gene is TRBJ1-1, the V gene TRBV5-1; tentative D call: TRBD1 (5 bases). The CDR3 spans 13 residues. CDR1 and CDR2 from the germline V gene are SGHRS and YFSETQ. The V end lost 7 bases, the J end lost 4 bases, and 14 bases lay between the germline ends. Here the CDR3 reads CASLRDEGTEAFF. CDR3 DNA sequence: TGCGCCAGCCTCAGGGACGAGGGCACTGAAGCTTTCTTT.

This chain connects TRBV29-1 to TRBJ2-3; 13 bases are a match to TRBD2. The ends lost 6 bases at V and 6 bases at J; junction bases unmatched: 3. The CDR3 totals 13 residues. Germline V gene lookup returns CDR1 SQVTM and CDR2 ANQGSEA. Here the CDR3 DNA reads TGCAGCGTCGGGACTAGCGGGGCGGATACGCAGTATTTT. It specifies CSVGTSGADTQYF.